The 32 T cell receptor beta chains below were found in one sample sequenced in a study of cytomegalovirus exposure and HLA in healthy donors. With 60 Vbeta and 13 Jbeta primers, the PCR was carried out. Assay: immunoSEQ multiplex PCR; the TCRdb copy retains only in-frame clones and omits some. The sample shows about 150,000 clones, 60% to 80% of them seen only once. The sequenced sample consisted of PBMCs. These receptors originate from a man in his thirties or forties in good health and CMV-seropositive.

The V call is TRBV5-1, the J call TRBJ2-1; 12 bases line up with TRBD2. The CDR3 loop spans 16 amino acids. The germline gives CDR1 SGHRS, CDR2 YFSETQ. The J segment lost 6 bases and the V segment lost 0 bases, leaving 4 bases of the junction unmatched. The CDR3 nucleotides are TGCGCCAGCAGCTTGGGACTAGCGGGAGTGTCCAATGAGCAGTTCTTC. Protein product: CASSLGLAGVSNEQFF.

This chain connects TRBV5-6 to TRBJ1-1; tentative D call: TRBD1 (6 bases). Germline values: CDR1 SGHDT, CDR2 YYEEEE. V lost 4 bases to trimming and J lost 6 bases, with 19 bases between them. The CDR3 runs to 15 residues. The CDR3 DNA sequence: TGTGCCAGCAGCCTTCGGAGAATGGGGGCCCCTGAAGCTTTCTTT. Protein sequence: CASSLRRMGAPEAFF.

V and J are TRBV7-2 and TRBJ1-2; TRBD1 matches at 9 bases. V gave up 5 bases and J gave up 8 bases; unmatched junction bases: 15. The CDR3 has 16 residues. The germline gives CDR1 SGHTA, CDR2 FQGNSA. The CDR3 nucleotides read TGTGCCAGCAGCGGGAATTACGGGACAGGGTATGACGGCTACACCTTC. This encodes CASSGNYGTGYDGYTF.

The chain carries TRBV5-6 and TRBJ2-5; D unclear. V was clipped by 2 bases and J by 2 bases, with 13 bases between them. The CDR3 has 15 amino acids. Germline loops: CDR1 SGHDT, CDR2 YYEEEE. CDR3 nucleotide sequence: TGTGCCAGCAGCTTTTTAGGCGCACAGCAAGAGACCCAGTACTTC. It codes for CASSFLGAQQETQYF.

The rearrangement joins TRBV7-9 to TRBJ2-3; 14 bases are shared with TRBD2. CDR3 length equals 17 residues. Germline CDR1 reads SEHNR; CDR2 reads FQNEAQ (reference sequence). The V and J ends lost 5 bases and 4 bases, in that order; junction bases with no gene match: 8. CDR3 nucleotides: TGTGCCAGCAGCGACACGACTAGCGGGAGGGCCCCAGATACGCAGTATTTT. Its translation is CASSDTTSGRAPDTQYF. The whole variable domain, remainder taken from reference TRBV7-9 and TRBJ2-3, is DTGVSQNPRHKITKRGQNVTFRCDPISEHNRLYWYRQTLGQGPEFLTYFQNEAQLEKSRLLSDRFSAERPKGSFSTLEIQRTEQGDSAMYLCASSDTTSGRAPDTQYFGPGTRLTVL.

V usage is TRBV6-1 and J usage is TRBJ2-2; D is uncertain. Trimming took off 6 bases at V and 7 bases at J, with 9 bases between the two ends. The CDR3 is 12 amino acids. Germline assignment: CDR1 MNHNS and CDR2 SASEGT. The CDR3 protein is CASSKNFGELFF. The CDR3 DNA reads TGTGCCAGCAGCAAAAATTTCGGGGAGCTGTTTTTT.

This clone showed up just once. This chain joins TRBV10-3 and TRBJ2-3; possible D gene TRBD2, 5 bases. This CDR3 region has 15 residues. Germline V lookup: CDR1 ENHRY, CDR2 SYGVKD. The germline V and J ends were trimmed by 4 bases and 2 bases, with 13 bases remaining between them. This chain's CDR3 is CAISGRATTTDTQYF. CDR3 coding DNA: TGTGCCATCAGTGGGCGGGCCACGACCACAGATACGCAGTATTTT.

The genes are TRBV21-1 and TRBJ2-2; the table names TRBD2, a call not compared with the DNA. TRBV21-1 corresponds to a pseudogene. The CDR3 length is 17 residues. The chain's CDR3 is CASSKGLAGGPTGELFF. CDR3 DNA: TGTGCCAGCAGCAAGGGCCTAGCGGGAGGGCCTACCGGGGAGCTGTTTTTT.

The J gene is TRBJ1-1, the V gene TRBV16; D may be TRBD1 (5 bases). V lost 0 bases and J lost 6, with 8 bases in between. Germline V lookup: CDR1 KGHSY, CDR2 FQNENV. The CDR3 has 13 residues. CDR3 sequence (DNA): TGTGCCAGCAGCCAATCCAGGGCTCCTGAAGCTTTCTTT. This gives the protein CASSQSRAPEAFF.

This clone was seen more than once but under ten times. This chain uses TRBV5-1 with TRBJ2-2; 7 nucleotides match TRBD1. The V and J ends lost 3 bases and 1 base, in that order; junction bases with no gene match: 3. CDR3 size: 15 residues. Germline CDR1 SGHRS, CDR2 YFSETQ. CDR3 nucleotides: TGCGCCAGCAGCTCCGGGACAGTGAACACCGGGGAGCTGTTTTTT. It yields the protein CASSSGTVNTGELFF.

The chain couples TRBV29-1 to TRBJ2-1, with 9 bases matching TRBD2. CDR1 SQVTM and CDR2 ANQGSEA come from the germline V gene. The J segment lost 4 bases and the V segment lost 6 bases, leaving 16 bases of the junction unmatched. The CDR3 length is 17 residues. The CDR3 nucleotides are TGCAGCGTCGAATCGTCTGGCGGGAGGGCCCATTACAATGAGCAGTTCTTC. Its protein product is CSVESSGGRAHYNEQFF.

The rearrangement uses TRBV28 and TRBJ2-1; 9 bases match TRBD2. With 3 bases clipped from V and 3 bases from J, the junction kept 12 bases outside the gene matches. The CDR3 is made up of 18 amino acids. Looked up from germline, CDR1 is MDHEN and CDR2 is SYDVKM. In DNA, the CDR3 is TGTGCCAGCAGTTTCGGGGCGGAGACTAGCGGTTTCTACAATGAGCAGTTCTTC. As protein: CASSFGAETSGFYNEQFF.

In this sample, this clone turned up a few times. V usage is TRBV25-1 and J usage is TRBJ1-4, with D uncertain. This CDR3 region has 15 residues. Germline V gene data show CDR1 as MGHDK and CDR2 as SYGVNS. The V gene lost 2 bases and the J gene lost 6 bases, with 13 bases spanning the gap. CDR3: CASSEGVPPDEKLFF. The CDR3 DNA reads TGTGCCAGCAGTGAAGGAGTGCCTCCAGATGAAAAACTGTTTTTT.

The J gene is TRBJ1-1, the V gene TRBV6-6; tentative D call: TRBD1 (5 bases). V gave up 6 bases and J gave up 1 base, with 9 bases separating them. The length of the CDR3 is 13 residues. In germline, CDR1 is MNHNY, CDR2 SVGAGI (reference sequence). The CDR3 DNA follows: TGTGCCAGCAGCGACGGACAGAACACTGAAGCTTTCTTT. This sequence encodes CASSDGQNTEAFF.

The V gene is TRBV19, the J gene TRBJ2-1; weak D call: TRBD1 (5 bases). The germline V gene has CDR1 LNHDA and CDR2 SQIVND (reference sequence). The CDR3 runs to 16 residues. V was cut by 5 bases and J by 5 bases, with 19 bases left in between. CDR3 region: CASSWSVGREHNEQFF. The DNA of the CDR3 is TGTGCCAGTAGTTGGTCGGTGGGCAGGGAACACAATGAGCAGTTCTTC.

The genes are TRBV7-9 and TRBJ1-1; D unresolved. The germline V and J ends were trimmed by 3 bases and 5 bases, with 4 bases remaining between them. The CDR3 extends over 11 amino acids. The germline gives CDR1 SEHNR, CDR2 FQNEAQ (reference sequence). DNA for the CDR3: TGTGCCAGCAGCTTGGCTACTGAAGCTTTCTTT. Protein: CASSLATEAFF.

J is TRBJ1-4 and V is TRBV25-1; a weak D match, TRBD1 (5 bases). In germline, CDR1 is MGHDK, CDR2 SYGVNS. Between the trimmed V and J ends, which lost 7 bases and 4 bases, there was a span of 10 bases. CDR3 size: 13 residues. CDR3 loop: CASNGDYNEKLFF. CDR3 nucleotides: TGTGCCAGCAATGGGGACTATAATGAAAAACTGTTTTTT.

This chain uses TRBV4-1 with TRBJ1-1; possible D gene TRBD1, 6 bases. With 5 bases removed from V and 2 bases from J, the gap between germline ends came to 15 bases. This CDR3 contains 15 residues. Germline CDR1 and CDR2: MGHRA and YSYEKL. The CDR3 nucleotides are TGCGCCAGCAGCACTAGACAGGTAACCAACACTGAAGCTTTCTTT. Its translation is CASSTRQVTNTEAFF.

This rearrangement joins TRBV21-1 to TRBJ2-1; the table's D gene call, TRBD2, was not cross checked with the DNA. TRBV21-1 is listed as a pseudogene. This CDR3 spans 15 amino acids. DNA for the CDR3: TGTCATCTTCCTAGCGGGAGGGGCTGGGGTAATGAGCAGTTCTTC. Translating gives CHLPSGRGWGNEQFF.

The chain links TRBV28 to TRBJ2-1; 11 nucleotides agree with TRBD1. V shed 7 bases and J 8 bases; nucleotides not matched to a gene: 10. The CDR3 is 15 residues long. Germline-derived CDR1 and CDR2 are MDHEN and SYDVKM. The CDR3 region has the DNA TGTGCCAGCAATGGTCGGACAGGGGGCTTGGATGAGCAGTTCTTC. Amino acids: CASNGRTGGLDEQFF.

This chain uses TRBV5-6 with TRBJ2-1; 7 bases are a match to TRBD2. Unmatched junction bases numbered 6, after V lost 7 bases and J lost 2 bases. The V gene's germline CDR1 is SGHDT and CDR2 YYEEEE. The CDR3 length is 14 residues. CDR3 bases: TGTGCCAGCGGGAGGGACTCGCCCTACAATGAGCAGTTCTTC. Translation gives CASGRDSPYNEQFF.

In its sample, this clone was seen a few times. V is TRBV11-2 and J is TRBJ2-2; 14 nucleotides line up with TRBD2. The trim removed 6 bases at V and 7 bases at J, leaving 13 bases unmatched. The CDR3 is made up of 18 amino acids. The germline V gene encodes CDR1 SGHAT and CDR2 FQNNGV. This CDR3 is CASRPLTSGRVRNGELFF. The CDR3 bases are TGTGCCAGCAGACCCCTGACTAGCGGGAGGGTCCGGAACGGGGAGCTGTTTTTT.

The chain couples TRBV15 to TRBJ1-5, with a possible D match to TRBD1 (6 bases). The CDR3 consists of 14 residues. The V end lost 1 base, the J end lost 7 bases, and 11 bases lay between the germline ends. The germline CDR1 and CDR2 sequences are LNHNV and YYDKDF (reference sequence). The CDR3 is CATSRGTAAQPQHF. In DNA, the CDR3 is TGTGCCACCAGCAGAGGGACAGCGGCACAGCCCCAGCATTTT.

This sequence joins TRBV6-5 and TRBJ1-2, with 8 bases that match TRBD1. The trim removed 8 bases at V and 3 bases at J, leaving 8 bases unmatched. Germline CDR1 MNHEY, CDR2 SVGAGI. This CDR3 has 14 residues. CDR3 bases: TGTGCCAGCGGCCGGGACAGGAATTACTATGGCTACACCTTC. Translated: CASGRDRNYYGYTF.

A few counts support this clone. This chain uses TRBV27 with TRBJ2-1; 7 bases map to TRBD1. Germline values: CDR1 MNHEY, CDR2 SMNVEV (reference sequence). After removal of 3 bases from V and 5 bases from J, the junction contained 7 bases not matched to a gene. The CDR3 consists of 15 residues. The CDR3 DNA reads as TGTGCCAGCAGTTTGCTTGGGGACAGAGACAATGAGCAGTTCTTC. Its protein is CASSLLGDRDNEQFF.

This clone was counted only a few times. Other DNA sequences from this sample encode an identical CDR3 as well. The chain has TRBV5-4 and TRBJ2-1; 7 nucleotides line up with TRBD2. V shed 2 bases, J shed 4 bases, and the junction held 6 bases outside the gene matches. This CDR3 contains 15 residues. Germline V gives CDR1 SGHNT, CDR2 YYREEE (reference sequence). In DNA form, the CDR3 reads TGTGCCAGCAGCTTTTCGGGAGGCTCTTACAATGAGCAGTTCTTC. Translating gives CASSFSGGSYNEQFF.

The table lists this clone with a few counts. The rearrangement joins TRBV5-1 to TRBJ2-7, with 9 bases aligning to TRBD1. The CDR3 length is 14 residues. Germline CDR1 SGHRS, CDR2 YFSETQ. Losses at the gene ends were 4 bases for V and 1 base for J; bases not matched to a gene: 3. The CDR3 sequence: CASSPGQGSYEQYF. Written as DNA, the CDR3 is TGCGCCAGCAGCCCGGGACAGGGATCCTACGAGCAGTACTTC. The complete variable domain, with remaining parts taken from reference TRBV5-1 and TRBJ2-7, reads KAGVTQTPRYLIKTRGQQVTLSCSPISGHRSVSWYQQTPGQGLQFLFEYFSETQRNKGNFPGRFSGRQFSNSRSEMNVSTLELGDSALYLCASSPGQGSYEQYFGPGTRLTVT.

This chain links TRBV30 with TRBJ1-5; no clear D gene. Germline CDR1 GTSNPN, CDR2 SVGIG (reference sequence). The CDR3 is made up of 13 amino acids. Trimming took 5 bases from V and 8 from J, leaving 16 bases between them. CDR3 nucleotides: TGTGCCTGGGGAGCTCCGGGTGTAAAGCCCCAGCATTTT. This sequence encodes CAWGAPGVKPQHF.

The chain employs TRBV10-3 and TRBJ2-3; D is uncertain. Per the germline V gene, CDR1 is ENHRY and CDR2 is SYGVKD. This CDR3 has 11 residues. The germline V and J ends were trimmed by 3 bases and 6 bases, with 4 bases remaining between them. CDR3 in DNA: TGTGCCATCAGTGATAGTGATACGCAGTATTTT. Translating it yields CAISDSDTQYF.

The rearrangement uses TRBV19 and TRBJ2-7; TRBD2 matches at 7 bases. The V gene's germline CDR1 is LNHDA and CDR2 SQIVND (reference sequence). With V trimmed by 4 bases and J by 2 bases, 2 bases remained unmatched. The CDR3 is 13 amino acids. The CDR3 nucleotides are TGTGCCAGTAGTACTAGCGGAGCCTACGAGCAGTACTTC. As protein: CASSTSGAYEQYF.

The chain employs TRBV14 and TRBJ2-1, with TRBD1 as a possible D gene (5 bases). CDR1 is SGHDN and CDR2 is FVKESK in the germline V gene. The CDR3 sequence is 16 residues long. The germline V and J ends were trimmed by 0 bases and 6 bases, with 15 bases remaining between them. The CDR3: CASSQDYRTLSNEQFF. The CDR3 DNA is TGTGCCAGCAGCCAAGATTACCGGACACTTTCCAATGAGCAGTTCTTC.

This sequence joins TRBV5-4 and TRBJ2-6; no clear D gene. The CDR3 contains 17 residues. V lost 0 bases to trimming and J lost 0 bases, with 10 bases between them. CDR1 and CDR2 from the germline V gene are SGHNT and YYREEE (reference sequence). The CDR3: CASSLGTLVSGANVLTF. The CDR3, as DNA: TGTGCCAGCAGCTTGGGAACTTTAGTCTCTGGGGCCAACGTCCTGACTTTC.